The T cell receptor (beta chain) under discussion was sequenced for a study of blood T cell repertoires in COVID-19. The overall study: Nucleic acid was either cDNA or gDNA, and it came from T cells, B-cell-depleted T cells, or PBMCs.

Cohort placement rested on clinical history that participants reported themselves. For recovered donors of Cohort 3, there were two negative PCRs, clearance, or symptom resolution. Profiled with immunoSEQ multiplex PCR; TCRdb holds only in-frame clones, not every one. Altogether 200,000 or so clones are present, 88% being singletons, with the ten largest covering more than 2.5%. The CDR3 contains 14 residues. With 6 bases clipped from V and 0 bases from J, the junction kept 6 bases outside the gene matches. Germline loops: CDR1 SQVTM, CDR2 ANQGSEA. The sample was PBMCs or T cells enriched from blood (not recorded which). The V call is TRBV29-1, the J call TRBJ2-3; the match to TRBD1 covers 7 bases. The TCR sequence derives from a woman aged 25 to 39 who had recovered from COVID-19. The CDR3 DNA reads as TGCAGCGTGATGGTACAGGGGAGCACAGATACGCAGTATTTT. This sequence encodes CSVMVQGSTDTQYF.